This TCR beta chain appears in the sequencing data of a study of patients and donors after allogeneic stem cell transplantation. TCRdb re-derived calls from the RT-PCR reads in MiXCR, one entry per CDR3 protein. The data contain some 230,000 distinct CDR3 sequences, approximately 14% of them singletons. This clonotype was seen more than once but under ten times. The CDR3 length is 15 residues. The V and J ends lost 0 bases and 3 bases respectively, with 12 bases between them. Looked up from germline, CDR1 is MNHEY and CDR2 is SVGAGI. The chain uses TRBV6-5 and TRBJ2-7; TRBD2 might be the D (6 bases). The sequence was collected from a human donor who was either an allogeneic HSCT recipient or a stem cell or donor lymphocyte infusion donor (not recorded which). It is not recorded whose cells these are; they may come from a transplant donor. Sequencing was performed on blood, either unsorted or a sorted T cell fraction (not recorded which). CDR3 in DNA: TGTGCCAGCAGTTACTCGCCCCGACTAGGCTACGAGCAGTACTTC. Amino acid sequence: CASSYSPRLGYEQYF.